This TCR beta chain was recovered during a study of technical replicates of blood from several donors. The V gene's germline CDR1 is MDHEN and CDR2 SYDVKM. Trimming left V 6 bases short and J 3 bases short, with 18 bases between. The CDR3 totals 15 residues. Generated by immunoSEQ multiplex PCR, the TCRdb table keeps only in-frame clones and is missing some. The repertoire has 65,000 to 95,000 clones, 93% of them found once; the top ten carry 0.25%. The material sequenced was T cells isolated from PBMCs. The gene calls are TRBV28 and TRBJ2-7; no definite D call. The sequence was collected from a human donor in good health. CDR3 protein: CASRNQVSHLYEQYF. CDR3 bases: TGTGCCAGCAGAAACCAGGTCTCGCATCTCTACGAGCAGTACTTC.